Listed below are T cell receptor beta chains from one sample, sequenced in a study of CD8 T cells in ankylosing spondylitis. TCRdb ran MiXCR on the 5' RACE reads and lists one entry per CDR3 protein. The sample contains 350,000 to 550,000 distinct CDR3 sequences, roughly 27% of which appear only once. The sample consisted of blood, either unsorted or a sorted T cell fraction (not recorded which). Source of these receptors: a male donor with ankylosing spondylitis. Each CDR3 is given with its conserved first and last residue. D genes are given only for firm matches. Size is stated for part of the rows, as once, few or many counts, or as a class when the clone is expanded.

>-|TRBJ2-1|TRBD2|TRBV20-1
CSATTSGSFNEQFF
TGCAGTGCTACGACTAGCGGGAGCTTCAATGAGCAGTTCTTC
>-|TRBJ2-3|TRBD2|TRBV2
CASSERGLAGGIHADTQYF
TGTGCCAGCAGTGAAAGGGGGCTAGCGGGAGGCATTCACGCAGATACGCAGTATTTT
>-|TRBJ2-3|-|TRBV6-1
CASRGTSTDTQYF
TGTGCCAGCAGGGGGACAAGCACAGATACGCAGTATTTT
>-|TRBJ2-7|TRBD2|TRBV10-2
CASKFLAGGPYEQYF
TGCGCCAGCAAATTCTTAGCGGGAGGGCCCTACGAGCAGTACTTC
>few|TRBJ1-6|-|TRBV12-3/TRBV12-4
CASSLGSNNSPLHF
TGTGCCAGCAGTTTAGGTAGTAATAATTCACCCCTCCACTTT
>-|TRBJ1-3|-|TRBV7-6
CASSRGGSGNTIYF
TGTGCCAGCAGCCGCGGGGGGTCTGGAAACACCATATATTTT
>-|TRBJ1-1|TRBD1|TRBV4-1
CASSLGQGQVTEAFF
TGCGCCAGCAGCCTGGGACAGGGTCAGGTCACTGAAGCTTTCTTT
>-|TRBJ1-1|TRBD1|TRBV7-9
CASSFRDRDGFYTEAFF
TGTGCCAGCAGCTTCCGGGACAGGGATGGATTTTACACTGAAGCTTTCTTT
>-|TRBJ1-2|-|TRBV28
CASTTVIRVEDGYTF
TGTGCCAGCACCACCGTCATCAGGGTAGAGGATGGCTACACCTTC
>few|TRBJ1-4|TRBD1|TRBV20-1
CSANPGQGNEKLFF
TGCAGTGCTAACCCGGGACAGGGTAATGAAAAACTGTTTTTT
>few|TRBJ1-6|-|TRBV27
CASSFRDTNSPLHF
TGTGCCAGCAGTTTCCGGGACACCAATTCACCCCTCCACTTT
>-|TRBJ2-4|-|TRBV20-1
CSASPTGNIQYF
TGCAGTGCTTCTCCTACGGGAAACATTCAGTACTTC
>many|TRBJ1-4|TRBD1|TRBV11-2
CASSFGQGGEKLFF
TGTGCCAGCAGCTTCGGACAGGGGGGCGAAAAACTGTTTTTT
>few|TRBJ1-1|TRBD1|TRBV6-1
CASSTRRQGSAEAFF
TGTGCCAGCAGTACGCGCCGACAGGGTAGCGCTGAAGCTTTCTTT
>-|TRBJ2-1|-|TRBV19
CASSKSDGPSSYNEQFF
TGTGCCAGTAGTAAATCGGACGGGCCGAGCTCCTACAATGAGCAGTTCTTC
>few|TRBJ2-4|-|TRBV11-2
CASSLNLDRTTKNIQYF
TGTGCCAGCAGCTTAAATCTCGATCGGACAACCAAAAACATTCAGTACTTC
>-|TRBJ2-1|TRBD2|TRBV7-6
CASSLREGGLEQFF
TGTGCCAGCAGCTTGCGGGAGGGCGGGCTTGAGCAGTTCTTC
>many|TRBJ1-2|TRBD1|TRBV7-6
CASSTSGQGGYTF
TGTGCCAGCAGCACGTCGGGACAGGGGGGATACACCTTC
>-|TRBJ2-6|TRBD1|TRBV20-1
CSAGQAGAKVLTF
TGCAGTGCCGGACAGGCTGGGGCCAAGGTCCTGACTTTC
>few|TRBJ2-1|-|TRBV3-1
CASSPPFPGSYNEQFF
TGTGCCAGCAGCCCACCCTTTCCGGGTAGCTACAATGAGCAGTTCTTC
>many|TRBJ2-7|TRBD1|TRBV12-3/TRBV12-4
CASSQGQPYEQYF
TGTGCCAGCAGTCAGGGACAGCCCTACGAGCAGTACTTC
>few|TRBJ1-2|-|TRBV3-1
CASSRSENGYTF
TGTGCCAGCAGCCGATCGGAGAATGGCTACACCTTC
>-|TRBJ2-5|TRBD1|TRBV20-1
CSVGTGMETQYF
TGCAGTGTTGGGACAGGGATGGAGACCCAGTACTTC
>few|TRBJ2-5|-|TRBV20-1
CSAQTPGVETQYF
TGCAGTGCCCAAACCCCGGGAGTGGAGACCCAGTACTTC
>-|TRBJ1-2|-|TRBV6-1
CASSENQLTYGYTF
TGTGCCAGCAGCGAAAATCAGCTTACCTATGGCTACACCTTC
>-|TRBJ2-2|-|TRBV20-1
CSARDRRAAGELFF
TGCAGTGCTAGAGATCGGCGCGCGGCCGGGGAGCTGTTTTTT
>few|TRBJ2-1|-|TRBV20-1
CSASRAVSEQFF
TGCAGTGCTAGTAGGGCAGTCTCGGAGCAGTTCTTC